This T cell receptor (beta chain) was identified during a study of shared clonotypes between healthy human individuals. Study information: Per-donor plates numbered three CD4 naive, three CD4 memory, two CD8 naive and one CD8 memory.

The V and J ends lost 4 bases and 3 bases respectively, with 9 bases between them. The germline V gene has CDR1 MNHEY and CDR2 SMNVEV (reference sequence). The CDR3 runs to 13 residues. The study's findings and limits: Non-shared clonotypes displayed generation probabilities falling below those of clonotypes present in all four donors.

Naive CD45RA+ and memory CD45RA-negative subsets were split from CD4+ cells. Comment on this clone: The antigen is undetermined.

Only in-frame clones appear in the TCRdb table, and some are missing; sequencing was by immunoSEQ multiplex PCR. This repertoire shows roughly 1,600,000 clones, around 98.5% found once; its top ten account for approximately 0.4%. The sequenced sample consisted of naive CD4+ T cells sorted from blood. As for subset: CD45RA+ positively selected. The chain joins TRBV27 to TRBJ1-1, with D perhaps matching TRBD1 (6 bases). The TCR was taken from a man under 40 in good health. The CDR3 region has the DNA TGTGCCAGCAGTTCAGGGGCGCACACTGAAGCTTTCTTT. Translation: CASSSGAHTEAFF.